The rows below give T cell receptor beta chains drawn from one sample of a study of T cell repertoires in cytomegalovirus infection. TCRdb processed the reads anew with MiXCR; each CDR3 protein has one entry. Found here are hundreds of thousands of distinct CDR3 sequences, 33% of them singletons; the top ten hold around a sixth. Their antigens are not known. The source was cultured PBMCs, collected from culture after CMV antigen stimulation. The source is a human donor in good health (CMV status not recorded). Some clones in this sample may be carry-over from other donors' samples. Each CDR3 is given with its conserved first and last residue. A D gene is named only where the DNA matches it firmly. Rows give clone size only sometimes, using once, few, many, or a class for an expanded clone.

d_call	v_call	j_call	clone_size	cdr3_aa	cdr3_nt
NA	TRBV7-8	TRBJ2-3	few	CASSYRDGTDTQYF	TGTGCCAGCAGCTACCGGGACGGCACAGATACGCAGTATTTT
NA	TRBV4-3	TRBJ2-4	NA	CASSQAFAGIQNIQYF	TGCGCCAGCAGCCAAGCGTTCGCCGGGATCCAAAACATTCAGTACTTC
NA	TRBV2	TRBJ2-1	NA	CASSSDGGNEQFF	TGTGCCAGCAGTTCGGACGGGGGCAATGAGCAGTTCTTC
TRBD1	TRBV2	TRBJ1-5	few	CASSVFMRAVDRAYHQHF	TGTGCCAGCAGTGTATTTATGCGGGCGGTGGACAGGGCCTATCATCAGCATTTT
NA	TRBV27	TRBJ1-5	NA	CASSKQVHQPQHF	TGTGCCAGCAGTAAACAGGTTCATCAGCCCCAGCATTTT
TRBD2	TRBV20-1	TRBJ2-3	NA	CSARALAGSTDTQYF	TGCAGTGCTAGAGCCCTAGCGGGGAGCACAGATACGCAGTATTTT
NA	TRBV7-8	TRBJ2-3	many	CASSPPLRDRKINTQYF	TGTGCCAGCAGTCCCCCCCTCCGGGACCGAAAGATTAATACGCAGTATTTT
TRBD1	TRBV4-1	TRBJ1-2	few	CASSQGTGAYGYTF	TGCGCCAGCAGCCAAGGGACAGGGGCCTATGGCTACACCTTC
NA	TRBV29-1	TRBJ2-5	NA	CSVFHRETQYF	TGCAGCGTTTTCCATAGAGAGACCCAGTACTTC
TRBD1	TRBV6-2/TRBV6-3	TRBJ2-7	NA	CASSKDRGHREQYF	TGTGCCAGCAGCAAGGACAGGGGGCATCGGGAGCAGTACTTC
NA	TRBV19	TRBJ2-2	NA	CASDSGTDFTGELFF	TGTGCCAGTGACTCCGGGACGGACTTTACCGGGGAGCTGTTTTTT
NA	TRBV7-2	TRBJ2-5	NA	CASSPWAVGRETQYF	TGTGCCAGCAGCCCCTGGGCTGTGGGGCGAGAGACCCAGTACTTC
NA	TRBV7-2	TRBJ1-6	many	CASKRQAPHSPLHF	TGTGCCAGCAAAAGACAGGCGCCCCATTCACCCCTCCACTTT
TRBD2	TRBV7-8	TRBJ2-1	many	CASLRSLTGTSGRNEQFF	TGTGCCAGCCTACGTTCCCTAACCGGGACTAGCGGGAGGAATGAGCAGTTCTTC
NA	TRBV7-9	TRBJ2-1	NA	CASSLYQGQGNEQFF	TGTGCCAGCAGCTTGTACCAGGGTCAGGGCAATGAGCAGTTCTTC
NA	TRBV19	TRBJ1-2	once	CASKIVTAARGYTF	TGTGCCAGTAAAATAGTAACGGCGGCGCGGGGCTACACCTTC
NA	TRBV5-5	TRBJ2-3	NA	CASSLESDDTITQYF	TGTGCCAGCAGCTTGGAGTCAGACGATACAATTACGCAGTATTTT
NA	TRBV7-2	TRBJ2-2	many	CASSQRPLTGELFF	TGTGCCAGCAGCCAAAGACCCCTCACCGGGGAGCTGTTTTTT
TRBD2	TRBV19	TRBJ2-2	NA	CASSTSGRGGTGELFF	TGTGCCAGTAGTACTAGCGGGAGGGGAGGCACCGGGGAGCTGTTTTTT
NA	TRBV7-9	TRBJ1-1	NA	CASSEQGSTEAFF	TGTGCCAGCAGCGAACAGGGCTCCACTGAAGCTTTCTTT
NA	TRBV12-3/TRBV12-4	TRBJ2-7	many	CASTPESGHEQYF	TGTGCCAGCACCCCCGAGTCTGGACACGAGCAGTACTTC
NA	TRBV6-2/TRBV6-3	TRBJ2-3	NA	CASSRPPNGDTQYF	TGTGCCAGCAGCCGGCCACCCAACGGGGATACGCAGTATTTT
NA	TRBV4-1	TRBJ1-5	NA	CASSQENRLPQHF	TGCGCCAGCAGCCAAGAGAACCGGCTGCCCCAGCATTTT
NA	TRBV4-2	TRBJ2-3	few	CASSQALAPDTQYF	TGTGCCAGCAGCCAAGCGCTAGCCCCAGATACGCAGTATTTT
NA	TRBV5-1	TRBJ1-1	NA	CASSFTTGLNTEAFF	TGCGCCAGCAGCTTTACAACTGGGCTGAACACTGAAGCTTTCTTT
TRBD2	TRBV6-1	TRBJ2-1	few	CASSSYSGGANEQFF	TGTGCCAGCAGTTCTTATAGCGGGGGGGCTAATGAGCAGTTCTTC
NA	TRBV24-1	TRBJ2-5	NA	CATSDRRAQETQYF	TGTGCCACCAGTGATCGTAGGGCCCAAGAGACCCAGTACTTC
NA	TRBV7-2	TRBJ2-3	many	CASSLQGARADTQYF	TGTGCCAGCAGCTTACAAGGGGCTCGGGCAGATACGCAGTATTTT
NA	TRBV12-3/TRBV12-4	TRBJ2-1	few	CASSSWSEGQFF	TGTGCCAGCAGTTCGTGGAGCGAAGGGCAGTTCTTC
NA	TRBV20-1	TRBJ2-3	NA	CSASIAADTQYF	TGCAGTGCTAGCATCGCGGCAGATACGCAGTATTTT
NA	TRBV7-2	TRBJ2-7	few	CASSSYREAQYF	TGTGCCAGCAGCTCCTACAGGGAGGCGCAGTACTTC
NA	TRBV20-1	TRBJ1-5	NA	CSAREGEGSNQPQHF	TGCAGTGCTAGAGAAGGGGAGGGTTCCAATCAGCCCCAGCATTTT
NA	TRBV7-9	TRBJ2-2	few	CASSLYNGELFF	TGTGCCAGCAGCTTATACAACGGGGAGCTGTTTTTT
TRBD1	TRBV7-6	TRBJ1-1	many	CASSADRGWTEAFF	TGTGCCAGCAGCGCGGACAGGGGGTGGACTGAAGCTTTCTTT
NA	TRBV7-2	TRBJ1-1	few	CASRRILNTEAFF	TGTGCCAGCAGGAGGATTTTGAACACTGAAGCTTTCTTT
NA	TRBV3-1	TRBJ1-5	NA	CASSHGQFNQPQHF	TGTGCCAGCAGCCACGGACAGTTCAATCAGCCCCAGCATTTT
NA	TRBV19	TRBJ2-2	NA	CASSTSLNTGELFF	TGTGCCAGTAGTACCTCCTTGAACACCGGGGAGCTGTTTTTT
NA	TRBV5-5	TRBJ2-7	NA	CASRSGFQQYF	TGTGCCAGCCGTTCCGGGTTCCAGCAGTACTTC
NA	TRBV7-6	TRBJ2-1	few	CASSQPQRNNEQFF	TGTGCCAGCAGCCAACCGCAGAGAAACAATGAGCAGTTCTTC
NA	TRBV29-1	TRBJ1-5	NA	CSVSRGRNQPQHF	TGCAGCGTCTCCCGGGGCCGCAATCAGCCCCAGCATTTT
TRBD2	TRBV12-3/TRBV12-4	TRBJ2-1	NA	CASTPRAGGGPINEQFF	TGTGCCAGCACCCCCCGGGCGGGGGGGGGCCCAATAAATGAGCAGTTCTTC
NA	TRBV7-2	TRBJ2-1	many	CASSLVSAGWSSYNEQFF	TGTGCCAGCAGCTTAGTTTCCGCGGGATGGAGCTCCTACAATGAGCAGTTCTTC
TRBD1	TRBV11-2	TRBJ1-4	few	CASSVHPRGLNEKLFF	TGTGCCAGCAGCGTCCACCCCAGGGGGCTTAATGAAAAACTGTTTTTT
TRBD1	TRBV7-2	TRBJ2-7	many	CASSRDSAWEQYF	TGTGCCAGCAGCCGGGACAGTGCCTGGGAGCAGTACTTC
NA	TRBV7-8	TRBJ1-5	NA	CASSSNSGGQPQHF	TGTGCCAGCAGCTCGAACTCGGGGGGACAGCCCCAGCATTTT
NA	TRBV11-1	TRBJ2-5	few	CASRGDNQETQYF	TGTGCCAGCCGCGGCGACAACCAAGAGACCCAGTACTTC
TRBD1	TRBV5-4	TRBJ2-7	NA	CASSRGQGQNEQYF	TGTGCCAGCAGCCGGGGACAGGGGCAAAACGAGCAGTACTTC
TRBD1	TRBV2	TRBJ1-4	NA	CASSLFLMGQATNEKLFF	TGTGCCAGCAGCCTCTTTTTGATGGGACAGGCCACGAATGAAAAACTGTTTTTT
TRBD1	TRBV20-1	TRBJ1-2	NA	CSARDVGGTGAHGYTF	TGCAGTGCTAGAGATGTCGGAGGGACAGGGGCCCATGGCTACACCTTC
NA	TRBV6-1	TRBJ1-4	NA	CASTSEGLSEKLFF	TGTGCCAGCACCTCAGAAGGGTTGAGTGAAAAACTGTTTTTT
NA	TRBV7-9	TRBJ2-7	NA	CASSPPEGRWEQYF	TGTGCCAGCAGCCCCCCGGAAGGTCGGTGGGAGCAGTACTTC
TRBD1	TRBV28	TRBJ2-3	few	CASSLKVLVRGPQPDTQYF	TGTGCCAGCAGTTTAAAAGTTCTCGTCAGGGGGCCCCAGCCAGATACGCAGTATTTT
NA	TRBV7-9	TRBJ1-5	once	CASSYGTWGQPQHF	TGTGCCAGCAGCTACGGGACCTGGGGCCAGCCCCAGCATTTT
NA	TRBV7-2	TRBJ1-2	NA	CASSPDGTNYGYTF	TGTGCCAGCAGCCCAGACGGGACTAACTATGGCTACACCTTC
NA	TRBV4-1	TRBJ2-7	NA	CASSQVGRSSYEQYF	TGCGCCAGCAGCCAAGTCGGGAGAAGCTCCTACGAGCAGTACTTC
TRBD1	TRBV12-3/TRBV12-4	TRBJ1-1	NA	CASSLLGGTEDTEAFF	TGTGCCAGCAGTTTACTCGGCGGGACAGAGGACACTGAAGCTTTCTTT
NA	TRBV4-1	TRBJ1-2	few	CASSQDSIEDLGSYGYTF	TGCGCCAGCAGCCAAGATAGTATAGAGGACCTAGGCTCTTATGGCTACACCTTC